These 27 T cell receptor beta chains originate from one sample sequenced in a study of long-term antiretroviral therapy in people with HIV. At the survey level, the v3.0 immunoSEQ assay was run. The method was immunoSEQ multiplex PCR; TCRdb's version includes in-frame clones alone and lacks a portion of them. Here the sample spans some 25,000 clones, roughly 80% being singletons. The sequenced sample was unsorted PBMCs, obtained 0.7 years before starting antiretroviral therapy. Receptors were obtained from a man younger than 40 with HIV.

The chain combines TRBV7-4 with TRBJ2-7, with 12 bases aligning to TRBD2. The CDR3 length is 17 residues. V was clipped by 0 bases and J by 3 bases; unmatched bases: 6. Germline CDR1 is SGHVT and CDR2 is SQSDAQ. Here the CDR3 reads CASSLAPLAGGHYEQYF. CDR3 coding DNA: TGTGCCAGCAGCTTAGCCCCCCTAGCGGGGGGGCACTACGAGCAGTACTTC.

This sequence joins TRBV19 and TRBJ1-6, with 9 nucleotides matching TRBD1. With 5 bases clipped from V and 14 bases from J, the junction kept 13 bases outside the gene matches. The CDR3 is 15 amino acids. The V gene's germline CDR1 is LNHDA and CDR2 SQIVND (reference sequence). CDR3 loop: CASSEGQGALLTLHF. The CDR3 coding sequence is TGTGCCAGTAGTGAGGGACAGGGAGCCCTTTTGACCCTCCACTTT.

This CDR3 reads CASSGLGAISGANVLTF. The CDR3 coding sequence is TGTGCCAGCAGTGGCCTGGGGGCGATCTCTGGGGCCAACGTCCTGACTTTC. The chain has TRBV6-1 and TRBJ2-6; D is perhaps TRBD1 (6 bases). Germline V gene data show CDR1 as MNHNS and CDR2 as SASEGT. V lost 4 bases and J 0 bases, leaving 13 bases between the germline ends. This CDR3 is built from 17 residues.

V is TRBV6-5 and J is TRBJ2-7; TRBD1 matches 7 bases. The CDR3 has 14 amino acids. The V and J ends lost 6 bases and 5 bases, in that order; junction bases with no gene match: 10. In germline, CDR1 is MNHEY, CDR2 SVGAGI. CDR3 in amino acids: CASSLRGGSHEQYF. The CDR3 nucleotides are TGTGCCAGCAGCTTACGAGGGGGCAGCCACGAGCAGTACTTC.

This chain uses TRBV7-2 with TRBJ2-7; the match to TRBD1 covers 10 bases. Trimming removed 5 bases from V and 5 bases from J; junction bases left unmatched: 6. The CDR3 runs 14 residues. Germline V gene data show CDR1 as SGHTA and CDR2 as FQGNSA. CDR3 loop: CASSRGTGVDEQYF. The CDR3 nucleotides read TGTGCCAGCAGCCGCGGGACAGGGGTCGACGAGCAGTACTTC.

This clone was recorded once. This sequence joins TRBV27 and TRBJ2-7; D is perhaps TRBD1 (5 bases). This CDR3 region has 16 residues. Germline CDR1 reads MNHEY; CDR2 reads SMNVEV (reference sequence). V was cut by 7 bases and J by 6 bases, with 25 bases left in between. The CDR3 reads CASTILDKEFWGEQYF. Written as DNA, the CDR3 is TGTGCCAGCACCATCCTGGACAAGGAGTTCTGGGGCGAGCAGTACTTC.

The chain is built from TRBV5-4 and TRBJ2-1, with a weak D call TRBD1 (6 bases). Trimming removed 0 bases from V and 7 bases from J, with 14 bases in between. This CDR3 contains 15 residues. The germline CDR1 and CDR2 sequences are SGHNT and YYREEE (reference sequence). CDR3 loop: CASSLVDRRNNEQFF. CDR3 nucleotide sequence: TGTGCCAGCAGCTTGGTCGACAGGAGAAATAATGAGCAGTTCTTC.

In DNA form, the CDR3 reads TGTGCCATCAGCGACAGGGTGGGGGGCTACGAGCAGTACTTC. This translates into CAISDRVGGYEQYF. The chain links TRBV10-3 to TRBJ2-7, with TRBD1 as a possible D gene (7 bases). V gave up 6 bases and J gave up 3 bases, with 15 bases separating them. Germline CDR1 is ENHRY and CDR2 is SYGVKD. There are 14 residues in the CDR3.

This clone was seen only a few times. In nucleotides, the CDR3 is TGTGCCAGCAGCAAATTGGGCACTGAAGCTTTCTTT. It specifies CASSKLGTEAFF. The V and J genes are TRBV7-2 and TRBJ1-1; D remains unclear. V gave up 5 bases and J gave up 4 bases, with 8 bases separating them. This CDR3 contains 12 residues. Germline CDR1 SGHTA, CDR2 FQGNSA.

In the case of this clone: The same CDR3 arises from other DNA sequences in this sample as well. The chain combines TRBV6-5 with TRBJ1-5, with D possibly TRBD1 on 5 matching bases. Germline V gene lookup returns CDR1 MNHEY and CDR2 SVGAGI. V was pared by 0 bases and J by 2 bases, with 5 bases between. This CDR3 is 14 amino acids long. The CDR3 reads CASSYSGGNQPQHF. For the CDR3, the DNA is TGTGCCAGCAGTTACTCGGGGGGCAATCAGCCCCAGCATTTT.

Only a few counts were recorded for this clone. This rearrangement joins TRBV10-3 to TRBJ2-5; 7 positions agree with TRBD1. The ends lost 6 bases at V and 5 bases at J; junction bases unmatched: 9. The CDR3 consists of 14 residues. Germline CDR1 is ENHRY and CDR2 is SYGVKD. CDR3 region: CAISPGRGTETQYF. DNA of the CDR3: TGTGCCATCAGCCCGGGCAGGGGGACGGAGACCCAGTACTTC.

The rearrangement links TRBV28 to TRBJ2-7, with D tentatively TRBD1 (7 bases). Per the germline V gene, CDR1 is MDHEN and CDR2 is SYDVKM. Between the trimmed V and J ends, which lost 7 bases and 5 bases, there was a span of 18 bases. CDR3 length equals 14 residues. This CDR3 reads CASTWRGRSNEQYF. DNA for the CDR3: TGTGCCAGCACCTGGAGGGGGCGTTCAAACGAGCAGTACTTC.

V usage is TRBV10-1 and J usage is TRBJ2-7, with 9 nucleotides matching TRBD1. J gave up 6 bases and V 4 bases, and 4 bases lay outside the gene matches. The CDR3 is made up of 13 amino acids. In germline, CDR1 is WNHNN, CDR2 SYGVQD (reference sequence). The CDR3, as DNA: TGCGCCAGCAGTGCATTGGGACAGGGCGAGCAGTACTTC. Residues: CASSALGQGEQYF.

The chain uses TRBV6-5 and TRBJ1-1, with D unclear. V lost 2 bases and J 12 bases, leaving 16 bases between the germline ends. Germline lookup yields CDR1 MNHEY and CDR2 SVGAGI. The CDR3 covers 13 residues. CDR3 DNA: TGTGCCAGCAGTTACATTCTGGACGGACCCCCTTTCTTT. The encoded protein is CASSYILDGPPFF.

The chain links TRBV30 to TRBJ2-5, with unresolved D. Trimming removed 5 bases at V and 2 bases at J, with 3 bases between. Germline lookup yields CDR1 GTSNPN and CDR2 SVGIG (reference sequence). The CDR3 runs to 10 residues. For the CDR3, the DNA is TGTGCCTGGGGTCAAGAGACCCAGTACTTC. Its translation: CAWGQETQYF. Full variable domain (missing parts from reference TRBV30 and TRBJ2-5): SQTIHQWPATLVQPVGSPLSLECTVEGTSNPNLYWYRQAAGRGLQLLFYSVGIGQISSEVPQNLSASRPQDRQFILSSKKLLLSDSGFYLCAWGQETQYFGPGTRLLVL.

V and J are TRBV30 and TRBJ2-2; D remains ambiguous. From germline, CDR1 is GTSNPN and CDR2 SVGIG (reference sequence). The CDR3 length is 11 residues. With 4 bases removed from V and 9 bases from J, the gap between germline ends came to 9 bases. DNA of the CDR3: TGTGCCTGGAACGAAAACCGGGAGCTGTTTTTT. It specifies CAWNENRELFF.

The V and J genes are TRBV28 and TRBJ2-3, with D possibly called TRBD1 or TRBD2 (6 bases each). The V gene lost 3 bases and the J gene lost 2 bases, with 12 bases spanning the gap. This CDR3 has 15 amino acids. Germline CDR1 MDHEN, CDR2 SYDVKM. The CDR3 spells CASSLGGQNTDTQYF. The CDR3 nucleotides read TGTGCCAGCAGTTTGGGGGGACAAAACACAGATACGCAGTATTTT.

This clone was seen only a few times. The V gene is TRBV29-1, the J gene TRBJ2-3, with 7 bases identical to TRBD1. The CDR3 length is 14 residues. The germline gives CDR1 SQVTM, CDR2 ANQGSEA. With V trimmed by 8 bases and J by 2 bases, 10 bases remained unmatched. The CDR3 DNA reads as TGCAGCATCCGCCCGGGACAGAACACAGATACGCAGTATTTT. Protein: CSIRPGQNTDTQYF.

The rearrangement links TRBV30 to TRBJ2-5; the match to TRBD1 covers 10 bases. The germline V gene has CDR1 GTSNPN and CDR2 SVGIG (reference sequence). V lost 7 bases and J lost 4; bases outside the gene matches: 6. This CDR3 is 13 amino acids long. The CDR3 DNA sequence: TGTGCCTTTCAAGACAGGGGGCGAGAGACCCAGTACTTC. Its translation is CAFQDRGRETQYF. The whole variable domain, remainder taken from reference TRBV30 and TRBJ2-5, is SQTIHQWPATLVQPVGSPLSLECTVEGTSNPNLYWYRQAAGRGLQLLFYSVGIGQISSEVPQNLSASRPQDRQFILSSKKLLLSDSGFYLCAFQDRGRETQYFGPGTRLLVL.

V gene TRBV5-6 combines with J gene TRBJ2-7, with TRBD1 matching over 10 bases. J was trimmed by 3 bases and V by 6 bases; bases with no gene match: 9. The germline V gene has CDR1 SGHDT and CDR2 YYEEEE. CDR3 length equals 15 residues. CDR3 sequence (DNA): TGTGCCAGCACCCCTTCGACAGGGGGCTTCTACGAGCAGTACTTC. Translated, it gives CASTPSTGGFYEQYF.

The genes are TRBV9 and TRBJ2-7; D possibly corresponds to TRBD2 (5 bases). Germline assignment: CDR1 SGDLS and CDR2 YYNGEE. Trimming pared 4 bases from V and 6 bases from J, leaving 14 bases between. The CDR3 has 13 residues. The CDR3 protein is CASSPRVAGEQYF. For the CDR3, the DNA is TGTGCCAGCAGCCCGAGGGTCGCAGGCGAGCAGTACTTC.

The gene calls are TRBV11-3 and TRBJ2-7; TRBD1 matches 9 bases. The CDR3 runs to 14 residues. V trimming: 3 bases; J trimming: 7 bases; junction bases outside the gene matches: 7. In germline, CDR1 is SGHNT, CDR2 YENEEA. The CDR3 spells CASSFVGTGSEQYF. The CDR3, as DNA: TGTGCCAGCAGCTTTGTCGGGACAGGGAGTGAGCAGTACTTC. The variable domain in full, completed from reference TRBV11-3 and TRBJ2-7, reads EAGVVQSPRYKIIEKKQPVAFWCNPISGHNTLYWYLQNLGQGPELLIRYENEEAVDDSQLPKDRFSAERLKGVDSTLKIQPAELGDSAVYLCASSFVGTGSEQYFGPGTRLTVT.

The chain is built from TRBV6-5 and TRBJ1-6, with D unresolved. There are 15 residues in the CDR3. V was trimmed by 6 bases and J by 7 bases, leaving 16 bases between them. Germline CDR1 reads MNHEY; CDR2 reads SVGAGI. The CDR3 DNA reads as TGTGCCAGCAGCCCCGCCCAGCTGTGGAATTCACCCCTCCACTTT. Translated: CASSPAQLWNSPLHF.

In nucleotides, the CDR3 is TGCGCCAGCAGCGAACAGGGTCCCTATGGCTACACCTTC. Translated: CASSEQGPYGYTF. The chain links TRBV5-1 to TRBJ1-2, with D tentatively TRBD1 (6 bases). V shed 4 bases and J shed 4 bases, with 11 bases lying between them. The germline gives CDR1 SGHRS, CDR2 YFSETQ. CDR3 length: 13 residues.

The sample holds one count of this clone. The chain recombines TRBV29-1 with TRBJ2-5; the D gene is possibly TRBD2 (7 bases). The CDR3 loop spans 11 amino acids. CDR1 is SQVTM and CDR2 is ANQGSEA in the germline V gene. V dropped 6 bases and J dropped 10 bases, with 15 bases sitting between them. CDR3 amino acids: CSVWGGSGQYF. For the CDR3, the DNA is TGCAGCGTCTGGGGGGGCTCCGGCCAGTACTTC.

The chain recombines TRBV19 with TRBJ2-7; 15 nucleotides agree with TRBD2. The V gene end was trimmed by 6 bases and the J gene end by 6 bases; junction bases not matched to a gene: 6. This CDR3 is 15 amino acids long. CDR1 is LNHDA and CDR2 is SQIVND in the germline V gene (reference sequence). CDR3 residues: CASSPRTSGRVEQYF. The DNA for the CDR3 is TGTGCCAGTAGCCCCAGGACTAGCGGGAGGGTCGAGCAGTACTTC.

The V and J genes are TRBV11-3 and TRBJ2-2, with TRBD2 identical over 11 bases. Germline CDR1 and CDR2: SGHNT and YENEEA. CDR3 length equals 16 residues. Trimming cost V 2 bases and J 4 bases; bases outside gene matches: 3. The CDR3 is CASSLTLAGGTGELFF. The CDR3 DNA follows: TGTGCCAGCAGCTTAACGCTAGCGGGAGGCACCGGGGAGCTGTTTTTT.